This TCR beta chain appears in the sequencing data of a study of T-cell reconstitution after alpha-beta-depleted transplantation in children. The library targeted TCRbeta and was prepared with unique molecular identifiers. TCRdb recomputed calls from the PCR reads with MiXCR, one row per CDR3 protein. The sample consists of a few hundred thousand distinct CDR3 sequences, approximately 12% of them appearing once. This clonotype was observed a handful of times. V was clipped by 5 bases and J by 6 bases; unmatched bases: 6. The CDR3 runs 14 residues. The germline V gene encodes CDR1 SEHNR and CDR2 FQNEAQ (reference sequence).

Sequenced material: PBMCs from the stem cell graft donor, taken from the stem cell graft. The chain employs TRBV7-9 and TRBJ2-1; TRBD1 agrees at 8 bases. The receptor's source is a human donor who donated a stem cell graft to a child with combined immunodeficiency. In nucleotides, the CDR3 is TGTGCCAGCAGCCCTCCGGACAGGGCCAATGAGCAGTTCTTC. Amino acids: CASSPPDRANEQFF.